The present T cell receptor beta chain was sequenced within a study of shared clonotypes between healthy human individuals. Across the study: A donor's plate count was three for CD4 naive and three for CD4 memory; CD8 naive had two and CD8 memory one.

CDR3 size: 15 residues. Unmatched junction bases numbered 5, after V lost 2 bases and J lost 2 bases. Germline V gives CDR1 SGHVS, CDR2 FNYEAQ. Study-level findings and limits: Rarefaction showed that sequencing of sorted subsets was incomplete (despite large depth). Donor scarcity curtailed the genetic and exposure-history diversity represented herein.

Some clones are missing from TCRdb's copy, which holds only in-frame ones; the method was immunoSEQ multiplex PCR. The sample lists roughly 1 million clones, about three quarters occurring once. A note on this clone: Its antigen is not identified.

Donors included only healthy HIV-negative adults lacking recent acute infections or vaccinations. The sequenced sample consisted of memory CD4+ T cells sorted from blood. Subset reported: CD45RA-negative fraction. The sequence came from a man between 18 and 29 years old in good health. The chain has TRBV7-6 and TRBJ2-7; 8 bases align to TRBD2. In DNA, the CDR3 is TGTGCCAGCAGCTTATCGGGCGGGGGGACCTACGAGCAGTACTTC. Protein: CASSLSGGGTYEQYF.